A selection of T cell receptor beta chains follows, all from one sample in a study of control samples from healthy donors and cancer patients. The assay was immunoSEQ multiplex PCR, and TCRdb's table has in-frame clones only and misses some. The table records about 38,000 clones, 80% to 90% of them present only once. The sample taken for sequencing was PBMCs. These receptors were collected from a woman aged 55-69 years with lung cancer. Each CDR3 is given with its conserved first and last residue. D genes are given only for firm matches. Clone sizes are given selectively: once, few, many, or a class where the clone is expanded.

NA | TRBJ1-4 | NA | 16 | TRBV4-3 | TGCGCCAGCAGCCAAGGTTTTGGGCAGGAAAATGAAAAACTGTTTTTT | CASSQGFGQENEKLFF
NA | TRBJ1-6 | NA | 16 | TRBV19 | TGTGCCAGCAAAAGCCAAGGGGCGTGGAACAATTCACCCCTCCACTTT | CASKSQGAWNNSPLHF
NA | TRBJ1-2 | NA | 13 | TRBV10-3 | TGTGCCATCATGGGGGGCAGTCCGGGCAGCTACACCTTC | CAIMGGSPGSYTF
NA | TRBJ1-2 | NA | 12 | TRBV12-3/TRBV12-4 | TGTGCCAGCAGTTTAGCAGACTATGGCTACACCTTC | CASSLADYGYTF
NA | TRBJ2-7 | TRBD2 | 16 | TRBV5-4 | TGTGCCAGCAGCTTGGGACTAGCGGGGGGCTGGTTCGAGCAGTACTTC | CASSLGLAGGWFEQYF
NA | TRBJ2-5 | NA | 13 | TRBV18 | TGTGCCAGCTCACCACCGGACGGAGAGACCCAGTACTTC | CASSPPDGETQYF
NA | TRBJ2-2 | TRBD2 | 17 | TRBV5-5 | TGTGCCAGCAGCGCTACTGGACTAGCGGGCTTCACCGGGGAGCTGTTTTTT | CASSATGLAGFTGELFF
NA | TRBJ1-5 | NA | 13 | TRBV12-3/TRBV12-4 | TGTGCCAGCAGACTGGATAGCAATCAGCCCCAGCATTTT | CASRLDSNQPQHF
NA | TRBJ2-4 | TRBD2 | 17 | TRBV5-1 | TGCGCCAGCAGCCCCCTACTAGCGGGGGGGCGGGGAAACATTCAGTACTTC | CASSPLLAGGRGNIQYF
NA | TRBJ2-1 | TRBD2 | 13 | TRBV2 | TGTGCCAGCAGTGGGGAGCGGGGGAATGAGCAGTTCTTC | CASSGERGNEQFF
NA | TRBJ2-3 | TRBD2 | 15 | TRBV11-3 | TGTGCCAGCAGCTTAGATAGTAGGACTAGCCTCGCGCAGTATTTT | CASSLDSRTSLAQYF
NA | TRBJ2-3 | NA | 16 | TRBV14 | TGTGCCAGCAGCCTAACCTGGGGGGAGAAGACAGATACGCAGTATTTT | CASSLTWGEKTDTQYF
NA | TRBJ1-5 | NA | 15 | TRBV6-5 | TGTGCCAGCAGACTACAGAGATATAGCAATCAGCCCCAGCATTTT | CASRLQRYSNQPQHF
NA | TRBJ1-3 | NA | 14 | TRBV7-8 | TGTGCCAGCAGCGGGGGCAGCTATGGAAACACCATATATTTT | CASSGGSYGNTIYF
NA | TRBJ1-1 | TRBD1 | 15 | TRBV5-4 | TGTGCCAGCAGCTTGAGGGACAGGGGATCCCTCGAAGCTTTCTTT | CASSLRDRGSLEAFF
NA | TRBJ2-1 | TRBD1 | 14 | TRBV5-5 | TGTGCCAGCAGCTACCGGGACAGGTTGATTGAGCAGTTCTTC | CASSYRDRLIEQFF
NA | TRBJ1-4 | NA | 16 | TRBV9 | TGTGCCAGCAGCGTAGACCCGTCGGGCGCAAGTGAAAAACTGTTTTTT | CASSVDPSGASEKLFF
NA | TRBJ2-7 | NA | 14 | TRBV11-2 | TGTGCCAGCACCTCGGACGGGCCCCGGGGTTGGCAGTACTTC | CASTSDGPRGWQYF
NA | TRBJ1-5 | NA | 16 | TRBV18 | TGTGCCAGCTCACCTGGGGGAGCCACTAGCAATCAGCCCCAGCATTTT | CASSPGGATSNQPQHF
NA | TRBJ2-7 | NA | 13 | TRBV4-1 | TGCGCCAGCAGCCAAATGTCCAGGGACGAGCAGTACTTC | CASSQMSRDEQYF
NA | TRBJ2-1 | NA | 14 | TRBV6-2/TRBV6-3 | TGTGCCAGCAGTTACAGGAGCTCCTACAATGAGCAGTTCTTC | CASSYRSSYNEQFF
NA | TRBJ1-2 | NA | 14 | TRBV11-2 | TGTGCCAGCAGCTTAGTGAGGACGGTTTATGGCTACACCTTC | CASSLVRTVYGYTF
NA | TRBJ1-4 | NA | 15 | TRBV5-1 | TGCGCCAGCAGCTTGGGCGGTCTGACTAATGAAAAACTGTTTTTT | CASSLGGLTNEKLFF
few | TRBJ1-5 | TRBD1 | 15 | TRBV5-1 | TGCGCCAGCAGCCCGGGGACAGCGTTGGATCAGCCCCAGCATTTT | CASSPGTALDQPQHF
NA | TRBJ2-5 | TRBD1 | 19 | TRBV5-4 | TGTGCCAGCAGCTTCCCGGGACAGGGGGGCAGTAGCGGCCTTCGGACCCAGTACTTC | CASSFPGQGGSSGLRTQYF
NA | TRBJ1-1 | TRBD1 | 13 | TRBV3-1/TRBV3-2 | TGTGCCAGCAGGGTAGGGGGCCACACTGAAGCTTTCTTT | CASRVGGHTEAFF
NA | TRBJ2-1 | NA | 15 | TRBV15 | TGTGCCACCATCACTCCAGGGGCAGGGTTCGATGAGCAGTTCTTC | CATITPGAGFDEQFF